This T cell receptor beta chain was captured in a study of T-cell memory formation after mild COVID-19. Study results and limitations: CD4/CD8 balance held among clones contracting day 15 to 85, and later expanders leaned CD4+. Several responding clones turned up in pre-infection memory, indicating that cross-reactive memory may have taken part. Contracting clones localized mainly to CM and EM when CD4+ and mainly to EMRA when CD8+.

The authors produced TCR alpha and TCR beta cDNA libraries with sample barcodes and UMIs by 5'RACE using constant-segment primers. TCRdb itself ran the 5' RACE reads through MiXCR, one entry per CDR3 protein. The sample includes about 260,000 distinct CDR3 sequences, around 8% of them seen just once. Germline CDR1 reads WSHSY; CDR2 reads SAAADI. This CDR3 comprises 13 residues. V was clipped by 5 bases and J by 6 bases, with 13 bases between them. This clonotype appeared a few times. Its cognate antigen is unknown. Sequencing was performed on PBMCs or a T cell subset sorted from them (not recorded which). The TCR sequence derives from a man between 18 and 29 years old who had mild COVID-19 (a few samples of this study predate the infection). Cell type and time point are not known. V is TRBV10-2 and J is TRBJ1-1; D call uncertain. CDR3 protein: CASSFTGVAEAFF. CDR3 DNA: TGCGCCAGCAGTTTCACGGGAGTGGCTGAAGCTTTCTTT.